These 29 T cell receptor beta chains share one sample of origin, sequenced in a study of CD8+CD57+ T cells in acquired aplastic anemia. The template used for profiling TCR beta VDJ and CDR3 was genomic DNA. TCRdb reprocessed the reads via MiXCR and lists one record per CDR3 protein. The sample carries approximately 180,000 distinct CDR3 sequences, less than 60% recorded once. Individuals selected for sequencing had exhibited CD8+CD57+ cell expansion on flow cytometry. Specimen: sorted CD4+, CD8+, or CD8+CD57+ T cells (not recorded which) from PBMCs. The receptor set was obtained from a human donor with aplastic anemia.

This clonotype was seen repeatedly, ten times or more. This chain uses TRBV20-1 with TRBJ1-6; no firm D call. The CDR3 is made up of 16 amino acids. V lost 0 bases to trimming and J lost 0 bases, with 9 bases between them. Germline V gene sequence: CDR1 DFQATT, CDR2 SNEGSKA (reference sequence). The CDR3, as DNA: TGCAGTGCTAGAGATAGCGCAAGCTCCTATAATTCACCCCTCCACTTT. This gives the protein CSARDSASSYNSPLHF.

This clonotype was observed a handful of times. The V and J genes are TRBV6-5 and TRBJ1-3; TRBD1 matches 7 bases. V was pared by 0 bases and J by 8 bases, with 7 bases of the junction left unmatched. CDR3 length: 15 residues. Germline loops: CDR1 MNHEY, CDR2 SVGAGI. The CDR3 DNA follows: TGTGCCAGCAGTTACTCGTGGTCAGGGGGGGACACCATATATTTT. Translated, it gives CASSYSWSGGDTIYF.

This clonotype was counted at least ten times. This chain links TRBV29-1 with TRBJ2-7, with a tentative D call TRBD1 (5 bases). With 4 bases removed from V and 3 bases from J, the gap between germline ends came to 10 bases. The germline CDR1 and CDR2 sequences are SQVTM and ANQGSEA. This CDR3 has 12 amino acids. The CDR3 sequence is CSVGGRDYEQYF. CDR3 in DNA: TGCAGCGTTGGAGGCAGGGACTACGAGCAGTACTTC.

This clonotype has ten or more counts. The rearrangement links TRBV11-3 to TRBJ2-3; D unclear. The CDR3 consists of 14 residues. Between the trimmed V and J ends, which lost 0 bases and 2 bases, there was a span of 6 bases. CDR1 SGHNT and CDR2 YENEEA come from the germline V gene. For the CDR3, the DNA is TGTGCCAGCAGCTTAGAGGCAGTCACAGATACGCAGTATTTT. Translating it yields CASSLEAVTDTQYF.

This clonotype was picked up one time. For the CDR3, the DNA is TGCAGTGCTAGAGCCCCCGGGACGAGCTCCTACAATGAGCAGTTCTTC. Its protein product is CSARAPGTSSYNEQFF. The chain employs TRBV20-1 and TRBJ2-1; either TRBD1 or TRBD2 may fit D (5 bases each). Germline CDR1 DFQATT, CDR2 SNEGSKA (reference sequence). V was shortened by 1 base and J by 0 bases, with 13 bases between the two germline ends. The CDR3 runs 16 residues.

Points on this clonotype: Possible read error: a much larger clone is one base away. V is TRBV6-1 and J is TRBJ1-5, with a weak D call TRBD1 (5 bases). Germline V lookup: CDR1 MNHNS, CDR2 SASEGT. This CDR3 spans 11 amino acids. This CDR3 reads CASSGTLPQRF. Here the CDR3 DNA reads TGTGCCAGCAGTGGGACACTGCCCCAGCGTTTT.

This clonotype has a count of ten or more. The chain is built from TRBV9 and TRBJ1-2; D is unclear. Germline loops: CDR1 SGDLS, CDR2 YYNGEE. V lost 3 bases to trimming and J lost 0 bases, with 12 bases between them. This CDR3 has 15 residues. The CDR3 region is CASSEGHRANYGYTF. The CDR3 DNA reads as TGTGCCAGCAGCGAGGGCCACAGAGCTAACTATGGCTACACCTTC. Combining the CDR3 with reference TRBV9 and TRBJ1-2 gives the whole variable domain DSGVTQTPKHLITATGQRVTLRCSPRSGDLSVYWYQQSLDQGLQFLIQYYNGEERAKGNILERFSAQQFPDLHSELNLSSLELGDSALYFCASSEGHRANYGYTFGSGTRLTVV.

Only one count was recorded for this clonotype. The chain combines TRBV12-5 with TRBJ1-2; D ambiguous. Germline V gives CDR1 LGHNT, CDR2 FRNRAP. V lost 4 bases and J 8 bases, leaving 20 bases between the germline ends. The CDR3 has 15 amino acids. This CDR3 is CASGSRLDGTGGYTF. CDR3 coding DNA: TGTGCTAGTGGTTCGAGGTTGGACGGCACCGGGGGCTACACCTTC.

In this sample, this clonotype turned up many times. The chain joins TRBV2 to TRBJ2-3; possibly TRBD2 for D (6 bases). Trimming left V 9 bases short and J 2 bases short, with 9 bases between. Germline V gives CDR1 SNHLY, CDR2 FYNNEI. CDR3 size: 12 residues. As DNA, the CDR3 is TGTGCCAGTCGGGGGTTCACAGATACGCAGTATTTT. Its protein product is CASRGFTDTQYF.

This clonotype was counted only a few times. This may stem from a read error, because a much larger clone lies one nucleotide away. This chain joins TRBV11-2 and TRBJ1-2; weak D call: TRBD1 (5 bases). CDR3 size: 18 residues. Germline assignment: CDR1 SGHAT and CDR2 FQNNGV. The CDR3 sequence: CASSLLTPHQGANCGYTF. The CDR3 DNA reads as TGTGCCAGCAGCTTGCTTACACCCCACCAGGGAGCTAACTGTGGCTACACCTTC. Variable domain in full (rest from reference TRBV11-2 and TRBJ1-2): EAGVAQSPRYKIIEKRQSVAFWCNPISGHATLYWYQQILGQGPKLLIQFQNNGVVDDSQLPKDRFSAERLKGVDSTLKIQPAKLEDSAVYLCASSLLTPHQGANCGYTFGSGTRLTVV.

The genes are TRBV6-6 and TRBJ1-2, with 7 positions matching TRBD1. V lost 5 bases to trimming and J lost 7 bases; unmatched junction nucleotides: 1. Germline assignment: CDR1 MNHNY and CDR2 SVGAGI (reference sequence). This CDR3 has 11 residues. CDR3 protein: CASSGDSGYTF. The CDR3 coding sequence is TGTGCCAGCAGTGGGGACAGTGGCTACACCTTC.

V gene TRBV12-3 or TRBV12-4 combines with J gene TRBJ2-1, with TRBD1 matching 11 bases. Germline trimming cut 10 bases from V and 7 bases from J; bases unmatched to any gene: 3. This CDR3 spans 12 amino acids. CDR3 amino acids: CATGTGGNEQFF. DNA for the CDR3: TGTGCCACCGGGACAGGGGGGAATGAGCAGTTCTTC.

This clonotype appeared a few times. A read error may explain this, as a much larger clone is one base away. The chain employs TRBV5-8 and TRBJ1-2; 10 positions agree with TRBD1. The CDR3 consists of 14 residues. CDR1 and CDR2 from the germline V gene are SGHTS and YDEGEE. CDR3 bases: TGTGCCAGCAGCCTGCCCGGGACAGGGGTTGGCCACACCTTC. This sequence encodes CASSLPGTGVGHTF.

The chain employs TRBV12-3 or TRBV12-4 and TRBJ2-2, with a tentative D call TRBD1 (5 bases). V lost 2 bases, J lost 4 bases, and 14 bases lay in between. This CDR3 region has 16 residues. The CDR3 protein is CASSLYQGLGTGELFF. The DNA for the CDR3 is TGTGCCAGCAGTTTATATCAGGGCTTGGGCACCGGGGAGCTGTTTTTT.

This clonotype was counted many times. Here the CDR3 DNA reads TGTGCCAGCAGCCAGGCTGGGGACTCTGAAGCTTTCTTT. This translates into CASSQAGDSEAFF. The chain links TRBV4-2 to TRBJ1-1, with D perhaps TRBD1 (5 bases). The CDR3 runs 13 residues. Between the trimmed V and J ends, which lost 3 bases and 6 bases, there was a span of 11 bases. Germline V gene data show CDR1 as LGHNA and CDR2 as YNFKEQ.

With regard to this clonotype: A junction end diverges from the germline sequence, so it may reflect a read error. V and J are TRBV7-9 and TRBJ2-5; 8 positions match TRBD1. The CDR3 totals 13 residues. The germline V gene encodes CDR1 SEHNR and CDR2 FQNEAQ (reference sequence). DNA of the CDR3: TGTGCTAGCAGCCAGAGACAGGGGGAGACCCAGTACTTC. As protein: CASSQRQGETQYF.

In this sample, this clonotype turned up many times. The chain combines TRBV6-1 with TRBJ1-5; D ambiguous. This CDR3 comprises 14 residues. Between the trimmed V and J ends, which lost 7 bases and 1 base, there was a span of 11 bases. Germline CDR1 MNHNS, CDR2 SASEGT. The DNA for the CDR3 is TGTGCCAGCACCGGTATCGGAAGCAATCAGCCCCAGCATTTT. The encoded protein is CASTGIGSNQPQHF.

In this sample, this clonotype turned up many times. The rearrangement joins TRBV20-1 to TRBJ2-2; no clear D. This CDR3 comprises 14 residues. The germline gives CDR1 DFQATT, CDR2 SNEGSKA (reference sequence). Trimming removed 2 bases at V and 1 base at J, with 8 bases between. The CDR3 loop reads CSARPGLNTGELFF. In DNA, the CDR3 is TGCAGTGCTAGACCAGGCTTGAACACCGGGGAGCTGTTTTTT.

This clonotype was detected ten times or more. The gene calls are TRBV11-3 and TRBJ2-7; D is possibly TRBD1 or TRBD2 (5 bases each). This CDR3 is 16 amino acids long. The ends were cut back, 2 bases at V and 2 bases at J, with 16 bases in the middle. CDR1 is SGHNT and CDR2 is YENEEA in the germline V gene. The CDR3 DNA reads TGTGCCAGCAGCTTAAGGTGGGACGGGGACCCCTACGAGCAGTACTTC. Its protein product is CASSLRWDGDPYEQYF. Filled out from reference TRBV11-3 and TRBJ2-7, the complete variable domain reads EAGVVQSPRYKIIEKKQPVAFWCNPISGHNTLYWYLQNLGQGPELLIRYENEEAVDDSQLPKDRFSAERLKGVDSTLKIQPAELGDSAVYLCASSLRWDGDPYEQYFGPGTRLTVT.

This sequence joins TRBV2 and TRBJ2-7; no clear D gene. Looked up from germline, CDR1 is SNHLY and CDR2 is FYNNEI. CDR3 length equals 12 residues. CDR3 nucleotide sequence: TGTGCTAATTATGGCTCCACCTACGAGCAGTACTTC. Protein product: CANYGSTYEQYF. The whole variable domain, filled in from reference TRBV2 and TRBJ2-7, reads EPEVTQTPSHQVTQMGQEVILRCVPISNHLYFYWYRQILGQKVEFLVSFYNNEISEKSEIFDDQFSVERPDGSNFTLKIRSTKLEDSAMYFCANYGSTYEQYFGPGTRLTVT.

This clonotype appeared many times. The chain employs TRBV12-3 or TRBV12-4 and TRBJ1-1; D unresolved. V was shortened by 4 bases and J by 10 bases, with 13 bases between the two germline ends. The CDR3 extends over 12 amino acids. As DNA, the CDR3 is TGTGCCAGCAGTTCAGGATACACTCGAGCTTTCTTT. Translating gives CASSSGYTRAFF.

This sequence joins TRBV2 and TRBJ1-4; D perhaps matches TRBD1 (6 bases). In germline, CDR1 is SNHLY, CDR2 FYNNEI. The CDR3 runs 14 residues. Between the trimmed V and J ends, which lost 8 bases and 14 bases, there was a span of 24 bases. The CDR3 reads CASFQGLTNERLFF. The DNA of the CDR3 is TGTGCCAGCTTCCAGGGGTTAACTAATGAAAGGCTGTTTTTT.

This clonotype has a handful of counts. The V call is TRBV7-9, the J call TRBJ1-1; D call uncertain. V was pared by 1 base and J by 6 bases, with 9 bases between. The CDR3 contains 13 residues. CDR1 is SEHNR, CDR2 FQNEAQ, per germline (reference sequence). The CDR3, as DNA: TGTGCCAGCAGCTTAGGTTCGGGGTCTGAAGCTTTCTTT. Protein sequence: CASSLGSGSEAFF.

This clonotype has a handful of counts. A much larger clonotype is one base distant, so this may be a read error. This sequence joins TRBV19 and TRBJ1-3; the D gene is possibly TRBD1 (6 bases). The CDR3 is 17 residues long. Germline CDR1 and CDR2: LNHDA and SQIVND (reference sequence). V dropped 7 bases and J dropped 0 bases, with 19 bases sitting between them. In DNA form, the CDR3 reads TGTGCCAGTAAAAAACAGGGCGAAGTACCCTCTGGAAACACCATATATTTT. Protein sequence: CASKKQGEVPSGNTIYF. Variable domain in full (rest from reference TRBV19 and TRBJ1-3): DGGITQSPKYLFRKEGQNVTLSCEQNLNHDAMYWYRQDPGQGLRLIYYSQIVNDFQKGDIAEGYSVSREKKESFPLTVTSAQKNPTAFYLCASKKQGEVPSGNTIYFGEGSWLTVV.

The chain recombines TRBV29-1 with TRBJ2-1; TRBD1 agrees at 8 bases. V shed 7 bases, J shed 8 bases, and the junction held 7 bases outside the gene matches. Germline V gene data show CDR1 as SQVTM and CDR2 as ANQGSEA. This CDR3 comprises 12 residues. The CDR3: CSADRGRDEQFF. Here the CDR3 DNA reads TGCAGCGCAGACAGGGGTCGGGATGAGCAGTTCTTC.

CDR3 protein: CATSRGDTGGEETQHF. The CDR3 coding sequence is TGTGCCACCAGCAGAGGGGACACGGGTGGCGAAGAGACCCAGCATTTT. The chain is built from TRBV15 and TRBJ1-5; D perhaps matches TRBD1 (6 bases). The CDR3 sequence is 16 residues long. Trimming removed 1 base from V and 11 bases from J, with 21 bases in between. Germline CDR1 is LNHNV and CDR2 is YYDKDF (reference sequence).

CDR3 DNA sequence: TGCAGTGTACGTGGAGGGAATGAAGTATATGGCTACACCTTC. Translated: CSVRGGNEVYGYTF. V gene TRBV20-1 combines with J gene TRBJ1-2, with unresolved D. CDR3 size: 14 residues. Trimming took off 7 bases at V and 5 bases at J, with 20 bases between the two ends. The germline CDR1 and CDR2 sequences are DFQATT and SNEGSKA (reference sequence).

This chain uses TRBV7-2 with TRBJ2-1; D remains unclear. Trimming took 1 base from V and 6 from J, leaving 16 bases between them. The CDR3 consists of 16 residues. The germline gives CDR1 SGHTA, CDR2 FQGNSA. The CDR3 protein is CASSLEATIIFNEQFF. Written as DNA, the CDR3 is TGTGCCAGCAGCTTAGAGGCTACGATAATATTCAATGAGCAGTTCTTC. Full variable domain (rest looked up from reference TRBV7-2 and TRBJ2-1): GAGVSQSPSNKVTEKGKDVELRCDPISGHTALYWYRQSLGQGLEFLIYFQGNSAPDKSGLPSDRFSAERTGGSVSTLTIQRTQQEDSAVYLCASSLEATIIFNEQFFGPGTRLTVL.

The chain couples TRBV2 to TRBJ2-3, with a weak D call TRBD2 (6 bases). This CDR3 contains 12 residues. From germline, CDR1 is SNHLY and CDR2 FYNNEI. The ends were cut back, 11 bases at V and 6 bases at J, with 15 bases in the middle. The CDR3 sequence: CAPRAGSDTQYF. CDR3 DNA: TGTGCCCCGAGGGCGGGAAGCGATACGCAGTATTTT.